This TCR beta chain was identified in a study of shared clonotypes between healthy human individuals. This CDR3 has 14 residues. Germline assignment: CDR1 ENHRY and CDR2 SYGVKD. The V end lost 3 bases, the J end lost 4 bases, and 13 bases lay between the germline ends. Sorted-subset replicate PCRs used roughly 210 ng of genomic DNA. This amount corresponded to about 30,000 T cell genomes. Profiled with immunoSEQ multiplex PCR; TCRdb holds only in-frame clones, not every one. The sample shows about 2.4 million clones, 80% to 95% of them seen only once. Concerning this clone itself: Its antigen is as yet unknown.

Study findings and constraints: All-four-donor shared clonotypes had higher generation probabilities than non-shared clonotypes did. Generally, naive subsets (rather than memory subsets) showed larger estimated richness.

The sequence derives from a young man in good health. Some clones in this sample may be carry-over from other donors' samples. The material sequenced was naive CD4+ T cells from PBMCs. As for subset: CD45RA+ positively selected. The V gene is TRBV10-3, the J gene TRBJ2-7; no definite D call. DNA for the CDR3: TGTGCCATCAGTGATCTTGAGGTGGGGTACGAGCAGTACTTC. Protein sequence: CAISDLEVGYEQYF.